The clone carrying this T cell receptor (beta chain) came up a few times. Its antigen is not known. This entry is derived from a study of cytomegalovirus exposure and HLA in healthy donors. Study observations and caveats: Later analysis showed TCR association rates varying by HLA locus, highest for DRB1 and lowest for HLA-C. Later analysis indicated greater clonal expansion among HLA-associated TCR beta chains than among equally common other chains.

PCR amplification relied on 60 Vbeta primers (plus 13 Jbeta primers). Sequenced by immunoSEQ multiplex PCR; TCRdb stores in-frame clones only, minus some. Here the sample spans around 130,000 clones, around four fifths being singletons. Unmatched junction bases numbered 4, after V lost 0 bases and J lost 7 bases. The length of the CDR3 is 15 residues. Germline loops: CDR1 SGHDT, CDR2 YYEEEE. This TCR was recovered from a human donor in good health. Sequencing was done on a sample of PBMCs. This sequence joins TRBV5-6 and TRBJ2-1; TRBD2 matches 10 bases. The CDR3 sequence: CASSLGLAGVNEQFF. As DNA, the CDR3 is TGTGCCAGCAGCTTGGGACTAGCGGGTGTAAATGAGCAGTTCTTC.